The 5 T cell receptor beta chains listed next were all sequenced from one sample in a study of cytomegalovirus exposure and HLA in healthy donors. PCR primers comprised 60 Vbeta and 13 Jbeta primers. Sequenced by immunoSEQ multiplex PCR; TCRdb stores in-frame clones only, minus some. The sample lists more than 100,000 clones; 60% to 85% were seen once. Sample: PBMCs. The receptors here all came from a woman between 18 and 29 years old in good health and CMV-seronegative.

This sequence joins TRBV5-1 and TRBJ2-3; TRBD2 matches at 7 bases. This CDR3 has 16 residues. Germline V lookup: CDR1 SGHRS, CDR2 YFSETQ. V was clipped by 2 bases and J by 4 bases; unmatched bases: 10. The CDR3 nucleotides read TGCGCCAGCAGCTTAGGCGGGAGACTAGCCTCAGATACGCAGTATTTT. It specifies CASSLGGRLASDTQYF. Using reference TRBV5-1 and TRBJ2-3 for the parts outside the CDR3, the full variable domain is KAGVTQTPRYLIKTRGQQVTLSCSPISGHRSVSWYQQTPGQGLQFLFEYFSETQRNKGNFPGRFSGRQFSNSRSEMNVSTLELGDSALYLCASSLGGRLASDTQYFGPGTRLTVL.

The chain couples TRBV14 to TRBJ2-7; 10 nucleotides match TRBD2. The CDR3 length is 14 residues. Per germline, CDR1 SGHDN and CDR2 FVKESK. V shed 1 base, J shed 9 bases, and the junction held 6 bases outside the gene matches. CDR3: CASSQVRLAGAQYF. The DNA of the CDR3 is TGTGCCAGCAGCCAAGTCCGCCTAGCGGGAGCGCAGTACTTC.

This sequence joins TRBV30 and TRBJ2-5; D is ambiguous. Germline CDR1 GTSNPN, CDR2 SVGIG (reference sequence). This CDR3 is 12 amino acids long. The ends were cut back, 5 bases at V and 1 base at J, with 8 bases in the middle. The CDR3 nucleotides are TGTGCCTGGGGGCAAGTCCAAGAGACCCAGTACTTC. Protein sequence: CAWGQVQETQYF.

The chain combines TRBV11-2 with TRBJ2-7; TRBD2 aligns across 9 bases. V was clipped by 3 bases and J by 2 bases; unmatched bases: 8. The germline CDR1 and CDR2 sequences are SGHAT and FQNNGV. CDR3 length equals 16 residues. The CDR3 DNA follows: TGTGCCAGCAGCTTCCACTTGCGGGAGGGGACCTACGAGCAGTACTTC. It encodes CASSFHLREGTYEQYF. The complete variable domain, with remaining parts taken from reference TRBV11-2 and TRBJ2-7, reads EAGVAQSPRYKIIEKRQSVAFWCNPISGHATLYWYQQILGQGPKLLIQFQNNGVVDDSQLPKDRFSAERLKGVDSTLKIQPAKLEDSAVYLCASSFHLREGTYEQYFGPGTRLTVT.

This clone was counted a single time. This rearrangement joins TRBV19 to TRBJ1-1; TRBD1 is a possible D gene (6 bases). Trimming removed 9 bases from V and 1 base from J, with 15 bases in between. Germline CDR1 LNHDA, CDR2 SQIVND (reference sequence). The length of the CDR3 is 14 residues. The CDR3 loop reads CASGKYRENTEAFF. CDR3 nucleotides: TGTGCCAGCGGTAAATACAGGGAGAACACTGAAGCTTTCTTT.